The 30 T cell receptor beta chains below were found in one sample sequenced in a study of blood T cell repertoires in COVID-19. Clones were sequenced by immunoSEQ multiplex PCR, and TCRdb holds only the in-frame ones, with some missing. This sample yields about 240,000 clones, of which about 93% are seen a single time; 0.83% belongs to the top ten. Sequenced material: peripheral blood. The receptors here all came from a man younger than 40 with COVID-19, enrolled during active disease.

The chain is built from TRBV3-1 (or the pseudogene TRBV3-2) and TRBJ1-1, with 8 positions matching TRBD1. Germline CDR1 reads LGHDT; CDR2 reads YNNKEL (reference sequence). V gave up 4 bases and J gave up 4 bases; unmatched junction bases: 14. The CDR3 sequence is 17 residues long. The CDR3 reads CASSLRRFGTGVTEAFF. CDR3 DNA: TGTGCCAGCAGCCTACGCCGCTTCGGGACAGGTGTCACTGAAGCTTTCTTT.

The V and J genes are TRBV25-1 and TRBJ1-3; 7 positions match TRBD1. The V gene end was trimmed by 3 bases and the J gene end by 3 bases; junction bases not matched to a gene: 8. From germline, CDR1 is MGHDK and CDR2 SYGVNS. The length of the CDR3 is 16 residues. In DNA form, the CDR3 reads TGTGCCAGCAGTGATCGGCAGGGGGTATATGGAAACACCATATATTTT. Amino acids: CASSDRQGVYGNTIYF. The whole variable domain, remainder taken from reference TRBV25-1 and TRBJ1-3, is EADIYQTPRYLVIGTGKKITLECSQTMGHDKMYWYQQDPGMELHLIHYSYGVNSTEKGDLSSESTVSRIRTEHFPLTLESARPSHTSQYLCASSDRQGVYGNTIYFGEGSWLTVV.

The V call is TRBV5-6, the J call TRBJ1-1; tentative D call: TRBD1 (6 bases). Germline V CDR1 and CDR2: SGHDT, YYEEEE. The germline V and J ends were trimmed by 3 bases and 4 bases, with 16 bases remaining between them. The CDR3 is made up of 15 amino acids. The chain's CDR3 is CASSWSQGGGTEAFF. CDR3 bases: TGTGCCAGCAGCTGGTCACAGGGTGGAGGCACTGAAGCTTTCTTT.

This clone has only a few counts. Other nucleotide sequences from this sample produce the same CDR3. The chain links TRBV19 to TRBJ1-3, with D tentatively TRBD1 (6 bases). The CDR3 sequence is 16 residues long. Trimming left V 3 bases short and J 0 bases short, with 12 bases between. Looked up from germline, CDR1 is LNHDA and CDR2 is SQIVND (reference sequence). The CDR3, as DNA: TGTGCCAGTAGTATTTTGGGGGCTCTCTCTGGAAACACCATATATTTT. It translates to CASSILGALSGNTIYF.

The rearrangement uses TRBV7-2 and TRBJ2-3; no firm D call. The V gene lost 1 base and the J gene lost 6 bases, with 11 bases spanning the gap. The CDR3 totals 14 residues. CDR1 is SGHTA and CDR2 is FQGNSA in the germline V gene. The CDR3 DNA is TGTGCCAGCAGCTTAGATTCGGGTAGGGATACGCAGTATTTT. Amino acids: CASSLDSGRDTQYF.

The rearrangement joins TRBV15 to TRBJ1-1; D is perhaps TRBD1 (6 bases). CDR1 and CDR2 from the germline V gene are LNHNV and YYDKDF (reference sequence). The CDR3 totals 13 residues. V was cut by 1 base and J by 8 bases, with 11 bases left in between. The DNA for the CDR3 is TGTGCCACCAGCAGAGGACAGGTGGGGGAAGCTTTCTTT. It translates to CATSRGQVGEAFF. Complete variable domain (other parts from reference TRBV15 and TRBJ1-1): DAMVIQNPRYQVTQFGKPVTLSCSQTLNHNVMYWYQQKSSQAPKLLFHYYDKDFNNEADTPDNFQSRRPNTSFCFLDIRSPGLGDTAMYLCATSRGQVGEAFFGQGTRLTVV.

The chain uses TRBV7-6 and TRBJ2-2; D is ambiguous. CDR3 length: 15 amino acids. Trimming stripped 4 bases from V and 4 bases from J, with 13 bases between. CDR1 SGHVS and CDR2 FNYEAQ come from the germline V gene. The CDR3 region is CASSSLTEITGELFF. DNA for the CDR3: TGTGCCAGCAGCTCTTTGACGGAGATCACCGGGGAGCTGTTTTTT.

The chain combines TRBV19 with TRBJ1-2; 9 bases map to TRBD1. Germline V lookup: CDR1 LNHDA, CDR2 SQIVND (reference sequence). V was pared by 4 bases and J by 4 bases, with 10 bases of the junction left unmatched. This CDR3 has 16 amino acids. CDR3: CASSTGTGLIGYGYTF. CDR3 DNA sequence: TGTGCCAGTAGTACCGGGACAGGGCTTATCGGCTATGGCTACACCTTC.

The chain has TRBV23-1 and TRBJ2-7; 7 nucleotides line up with TRBD2. TRBV23-1 is classed as an ORF, of uncertain function. This CDR3 has 12 amino acids. Trimming took 8 bases from V and 0 from J; bases not matched to a gene: 1. CDR3 sequence: CASAGVSYEQYF. In DNA form, the CDR3 reads TGCGCCAGCGCGGGGGTCTCCTACGAGCAGTACTTC.

J is TRBJ1-2 and V is TRBV27, with TRBD1 matching over 9 bases. V shed 7 bases and J 6 bases; nucleotides not matched to a gene: 6. The germline V gene has CDR1 MNHEY and CDR2 SMNVEV (reference sequence). The CDR3 has 13 residues. CDR3 sequence (DNA): TGTGCCAGCAAGCAGACAGGGGGGGATGGCTACACCTTC. Amino acid sequence: CASKQTGGDGYTF.

The chain links TRBV6-5 to TRBJ2-5; 9 nucleotides align to TRBD1. The J segment lost 4 bases and the V segment lost 10 bases, leaving 10 bases of the junction unmatched. This CDR3 spans 14 amino acids. CDR1 is MNHEY, CDR2 SVGAGI, per germline. CDR3 nucleotides: TGTGCCACCGCTCCGAACAGGGGGCTAGAGACCCAGTACTTC. It is translated as CATAPNRGLETQYF.

The chain uses TRBV2 and TRBJ1-1; D gene uncertain. The length of the CDR3 is 13 residues. V was cut by 2 bases and J by 5 bases, with 9 bases left in between. Germline V gene sequence: CDR1 SNHLY, CDR2 FYNNEI. Written as DNA, the CDR3 is TGTGCCAGCAGTGAAACGGGAAGAACTGAAGCTTTCTTT. It yields the protein CASSETGRTEAFF.

The V gene is TRBV9, the J gene TRBJ1-3; possible D gene TRBD1, 6 bases. V dropped 0 bases and J dropped 0 bases, with 13 bases sitting between them. Germline values: CDR1 SGDLS, CDR2 YYNGEE. CDR3 length equals 17 residues. CDR3 DNA: TGTGCCAGCAGCGTAGGAGGCAGGGGTTCCTCTGGAAACACCATATATTTT. Translation gives CASSVGGRGSSGNTIYF.

The chain carries TRBV19 and TRBJ2-3; D ambiguous. The germline V gene encodes CDR1 LNHDA and CDR2 SQIVND (reference sequence). The V end lost 1 base, the J end lost 2 bases, and 7 bases lay between the germline ends. This CDR3 is built from 14 residues. CDR3 sequence: CASSIGAFTDTQYF. CDR3 DNA sequence: TGTGCCAGTAGTATAGGGGCGTTCACAGATACGCAGTATTTT.

The V and J genes are TRBV5-1 and TRBJ2-7, with 7 bases identical to TRBD2. The CDR3 is 13 amino acids. V was pared by 6 bases and J by 4 bases, with 7 bases of the junction left unmatched. CDR1 is SGHRS, CDR2 YFSETQ, per germline. The CDR3 loop reads CASKRTGGYEQYF. CDR3 bases: TGCGCCAGCAAGAGGACGGGAGGATACGAGCAGTACTTC.

V usage is TRBV10-2 and J usage is TRBJ1-3; 7 positions agree with TRBD1. The V and J ends lost 5 bases and 0 bases, in that order; junction bases with no gene match: 7. CDR3 length: 16 residues. Germline V lookup: CDR1 WSHSY, CDR2 SAAADI. The CDR3 protein is CASSPGQASSGNTIYF. CDR3 DNA: TGCGCCAGCAGTCCAGGACAGGCCAGCTCTGGAAACACCATATATTTT.

The J gene is TRBJ1-6, the V gene TRBV11-2, with D tentatively TRBD1 (5 bases). The germline gives CDR1 SGHAT, CDR2 FQNNGV. The V end was cut by 5 bases, the J end by 10 bases, with 12 bases between. The length of the CDR3 is 13 residues. In DNA, the CDR3 is TGTGCCAGCAGCCCCAGGGCCGCCTCACCCCTCCACTTT. Protein product: CASSPRAASPLHF.

Written as DNA, the CDR3 is TGTGCCACCAGTGGGCACCGAGAGACCCAGTACTTC. This sequence encodes CATSGHRETQYF. The chain employs TRBV15 and TRBJ2-5; no firm D call. This CDR3 is built from 12 residues. Trimming took off 6 bases at V and 4 bases at J, with 9 bases between the two ends. Germline V gene sequence: CDR1 LNHNV, CDR2 YYDKDF (reference sequence).

The rearrangement uses TRBV6-5 and TRBJ2-5, with 7 bases aligning to TRBD2. Germline V gene sequence: CDR1 MNHEY, CDR2 SVGAGI. V lost 6 bases, J lost 6 bases, and 10 bases stayed unmatched. The CDR3 runs to 14 residues. CDR3 nucleotides: TGTGCCAGCAGCCTAGGACTAGTTGGTCAGACCCAGTACTTC. It yields the protein CASSLGLVGQTQYF.

The chain has TRBV7-2 and TRBJ1-2, with 7 bases aligning to TRBD1. The CDR3 length is 15 residues. Germline V gene data show CDR1 as SGHTA and CDR2 as FQGNSA. Trimming took 0 bases from V and 4 from J; bases not matched to a gene: 5. The CDR3 loop is CASSLARGGVYGYTF. The CDR3, as DNA: TGTGCCAGCAGCTTAGCCCGAGGGGGCGTCTATGGCTACACCTTC.

This chain connects TRBV29-1 to TRBJ2-1; perhaps TRBD1 as D (6 bases). With 4 bases removed from V and 10 bases from J, the gap between germline ends came to 8 bases. CDR3 length: 10 amino acids. Germline loops: CDR1 SQVTM, CDR2 ANQGSEA. CDR3 sequence reads: CSVGTVEQFF. CDR3 DNA sequence: TGCAGCGTTGGGACAGTCGAGCAGTTCTTC.

This rearrangement joins TRBV5-1 to TRBJ2-7; D unresolved. This CDR3 has 14 amino acids. V lost 0 bases and J lost 5, with 12 bases in between. The germline V gene encodes CDR1 SGHRS and CDR2 YFSETQ. CDR3 amino acids: CASSLVPVTNEQYF. The CDR3 DNA reads TGCGCCAGCAGCTTGGTCCCCGTGACAAACGAGCAGTACTTC.

The V gene is TRBV2, the J gene TRBJ1-2; 7 bases agree with TRBD1. In germline, CDR1 is SNHLY, CDR2 FYNNEI. The CDR3 contains 14 residues. Trimming removed 4 bases from V and 5 bases from J; junction bases left unmatched: 7. Written as DNA, the CDR3 is TGTGCCAGCAGTGGAGCAGGGGGTTTTTATGGCTACACCTTC. As protein: CASSGAGGFYGYTF.

V and J are TRBV7-2 and TRBJ1-6, with no clear D. The CDR3 contains 13 residues. Germline V lookup: CDR1 SGHTA, CDR2 FQGNSA. Trimming stripped 5 bases from V and 2 bases from J, with 4 bases between. In nucleotides, the CDR3 is TGTGCCAGCAGCGACACCTATAATTCACCCCTCCACTTT. This gives the protein CASSDTYNSPLHF.

This clone occurred a few times. V gene TRBV14 combines with J gene TRBJ1-2; 11 positions match TRBD1. Germline CDR1 SGHDN, CDR2 FVKESK. The junction had 3 bases not matched to a gene; V was cut back by 1 base and J by 8 bases. The CDR3 length is 14 residues. For the CDR3, the DNA is TGTGCCAGCAGCCAAGGGACAGGGGGCAACGGCTACACCTTC. Translated: CASSQGTGGNGYTF.

J is TRBJ1-6 and V is TRBV2; a weak D match, TRBD1 (6 bases). V was clipped by 2 bases and J by 4 bases, with 9 bases between them. CDR3 size: 15 residues. Germline V gene lookup returns CDR1 SNHLY and CDR2 FYNNEI. The CDR3 coding sequence is TGTGCCAGCAGTGAATCAGGGGATTATAATTCACCCCTCCACTTT. It codes for CASSESGDYNSPLHF.

This CDR3 reads CASSRDSNQPQHF. CDR3 DNA: TGTGCCAGCAGTCGGGATTCTAATCAGCCCCAGCATTTT. V usage is TRBV6-4 and J usage is TRBJ1-5; no reliable D call. The length of the CDR3 is 13 residues. The V end was cut by 5 bases, the J end by 4 bases, with 9 bases between. Germline CDR1 MRHNA, CDR2 SNTAGT.

The chain carries TRBV7-2 and TRBJ2-1, with 7 bases aligning to TRBD1. The CDR3 loop spans 13 amino acids. With V trimmed by 7 bases and J by 14 bases, 14 bases remained unmatched. CDR1 SGHTA and CDR2 FQGNSA come from the germline V gene. The DNA of the CDR3 is TGTGCCAGCACCCTGACAGGGAGTGGGGGTAAGTTCTTC. This translates into CASTLTGSGGKFF.

The V gene is TRBV4-1, the J gene TRBJ2-1, with 7 bases that match TRBD1. With 7 bases clipped from V and 5 bases from J, the junction kept 8 bases outside the gene matches. The CDR3 spans 14 residues. Germline lookup yields CDR1 MGHRA and CDR2 YSYEKL. The CDR3: CASTRDSFNNEQFF. The CDR3 nucleotides read TGCGCCAGCACCAGGGACAGTTTCAACAATGAGCAGTTCTTC.

The chain combines TRBV11-2 with TRBJ1-3, with a tentative D call TRBD1 (6 bases). This CDR3 is 16 amino acids long. V was trimmed by 5 bases and J by 0 bases, leaving 14 bases between them. CDR1 is SGHAT and CDR2 is FQNNGV in the germline V gene. The CDR3 DNA reads as TGTGCCAGCAGCCAATCTGGGGGCTTCTCTGGAAACACCATATATTTT. It specifies CASSQSGGFSGNTIYF.